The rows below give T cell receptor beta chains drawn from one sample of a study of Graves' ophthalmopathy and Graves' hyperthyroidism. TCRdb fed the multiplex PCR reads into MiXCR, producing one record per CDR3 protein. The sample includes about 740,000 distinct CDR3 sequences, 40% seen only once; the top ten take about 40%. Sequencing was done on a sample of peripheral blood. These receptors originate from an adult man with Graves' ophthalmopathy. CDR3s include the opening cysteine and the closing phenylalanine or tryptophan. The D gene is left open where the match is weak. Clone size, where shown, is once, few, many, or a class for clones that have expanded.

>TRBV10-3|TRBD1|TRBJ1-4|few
CASSERQGNEKLFF
TGTGCCAGCAGTGAAAGACAGGGGAACGAAAAACTGTTTTTT
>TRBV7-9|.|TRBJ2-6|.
CASSSGRASGANVLTF
TGTGCCAGCAGTTCAGGACGGGCCTCTGGGGCCAACGTCCTGACTTTC
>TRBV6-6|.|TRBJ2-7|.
CASTRGGFEQYF
TGTGCCAGCACCAGGGGGGGATTCGAGCAGTACTTC
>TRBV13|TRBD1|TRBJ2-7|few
CASSFTAGGPPYEQYF
TGTGCCAGCAGCTTTACGGCAGGGGGACCTCCTTACGAGCAGTACTTC
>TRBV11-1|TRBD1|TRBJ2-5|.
CASSPTTGRDFQETQYF
TGTGCCAGCTCACCGACGACAGGGCGAGACTTCCAAGAGACCCAGTACTTC
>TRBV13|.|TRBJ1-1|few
CASSLGGMGNTEAFF
TGTGCCAGCAGCTTAGGGGGGATGGGGAACACTGAAGCTTTCTTT
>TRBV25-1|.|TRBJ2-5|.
CASSDGGARQETQYF
TGTGCCAGCAGTGACGGAGGGGCCAGACAAGAGACCCAGTACTTC
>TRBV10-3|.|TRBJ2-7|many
CAISGTEVYEQYF
TGTGCCATCAGTGGTACAGAGGTCTACGAGCAGTACTTC
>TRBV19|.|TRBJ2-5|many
CASRPRTGTQQETQYF
TGTGCCAGTAGGCCCAGGACCGGGACACAGCAAGAGACCCAGTACTTC
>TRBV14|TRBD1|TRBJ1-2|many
CASSQVTGIVSYGYTF
TGTGCCAGCAGCCAGGTGACAGGGATCGTCAGCTATGGCTACACCTTC
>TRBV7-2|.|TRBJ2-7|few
CASSYPGPTGEQYF
TGTGCCAGCAGCTACCCCGGCCCGACGGGGGAGCAGTACTTC